The clone carrying this T cell receptor (beta chain) was counted once. The antigen is not known. This CDR3 is also generated by other DNA sequences in the sample. Investigators spread the genomic DNA of each subset evenly over several immunoSEQ plates. The table came from immunoSEQ multiplex PCR; TCRdb's copy has only in-frame clones and leaves some out. The top ten hold roughly 0.36% of the sample, which has approximately 2.3 million clones, more than 85% seen once. This sample is drawn from a study of shared clonotypes between healthy human individuals. Study-wide results and caveats: On the whole, naive subsets had larger estimated richness than memory subsets had.

Adults of Caucasian background living in Nashville, Tennessee made up all donors. Specimen: naive CD4+ T cells from PBMCs. Subset: CD45RA+ positively selected. This TCR was sampled from a man younger than 35 in good health. Some clones in this sample may be carry-over from other donors' samples.

This CDR3 is CASSLLDRPSYEQYF. The DNA for the CDR3 is TGTGCCAGCAGCTTGCTGGACAGGCCTTCCTACGAGCAGTACTTC. The chain recombines TRBV5-6 with TRBJ2-7, with 7 bases fitting TRBD1. CDR1 and CDR2 (germline): SGHDT, YYEEEE. This CDR3 region has 15 residues. V trimming: 1 base; J trimming: 1 base; junction bases outside the gene matches: 5. Based on the CDR3 plus reference TRBV5-6 and TRBJ2-7, the full variable domain is DAGVTQSPTHLIKTRGQQVTLRCSPKSGHDTVSWYQQALGQGPQFIFQYYEEEERQRGNFPDRFSGHQFPNYSSELNVNALLLGDSALYLCASSLLDRPSYEQYFGPGTRLTVT.